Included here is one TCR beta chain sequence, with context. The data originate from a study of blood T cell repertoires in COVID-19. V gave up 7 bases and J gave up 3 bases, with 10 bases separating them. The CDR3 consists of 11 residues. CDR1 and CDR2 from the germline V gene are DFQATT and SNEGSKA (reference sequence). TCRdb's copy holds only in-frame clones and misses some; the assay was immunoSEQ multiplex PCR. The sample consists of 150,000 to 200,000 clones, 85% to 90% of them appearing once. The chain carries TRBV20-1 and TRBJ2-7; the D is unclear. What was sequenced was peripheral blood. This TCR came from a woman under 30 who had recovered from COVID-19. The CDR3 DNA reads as TGCAGTGGGCACCTTAACTACGAGCAGTACTTC. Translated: CSGHLNYEQYF.